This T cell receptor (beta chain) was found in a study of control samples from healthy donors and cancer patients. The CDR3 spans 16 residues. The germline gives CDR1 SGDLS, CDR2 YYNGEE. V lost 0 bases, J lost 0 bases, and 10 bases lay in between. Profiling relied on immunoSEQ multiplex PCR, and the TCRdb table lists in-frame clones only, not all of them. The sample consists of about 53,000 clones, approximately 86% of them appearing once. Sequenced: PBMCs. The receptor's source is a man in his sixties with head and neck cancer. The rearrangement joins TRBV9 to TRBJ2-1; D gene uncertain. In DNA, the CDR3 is TGTGCCAGCAGCGTAGTTCCGTTCTCCTCCTACAATGAGCAGTTCTTC. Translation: CASSVVPFSSYNEQFF.